This record covers a single TCR beta chain. These data come from a study of blood T cell repertoires in COVID-19. CDR1 and CDR2 from the germline V gene are ENHRY and SYGVKD. J was trimmed by 1 base and V by 6 bases; bases with no gene match: 9. This CDR3 has 17 amino acids. Clones were read by immunoSEQ multiplex PCR, and TCRdb kept only the in-frame ones, dropping some. The sample consists of about 100,000 clones, about 85% of them appearing once. The specimen was peripheral blood. The receptor comes from a woman aged 65 to 85 with active or convalescent COVID-19. The J gene is TRBJ2-2, the V gene TRBV10-3, with 9 nucleotides matching TRBD2. The CDR3 DNA follows: TGTGCCATCAGCCCTCATAGCGGGAGAGGGAACACCGGGGAGCTGTTTTTT. It specifies CAISPHSGRGNTGELFF.